Each of the 2 T cell receptor beta chains below was sequenced from the same sample in a study of shared clonotypes between healthy human individuals. The method was immunoSEQ multiplex PCR; TCRdb's version includes in-frame clones alone and lacks a portion of them. The table lists under 150,000 clones, around two thirds of them singletons. The sample taken for sequencing was memory CD8+ T cells sorted from blood. The subset: CD45RO+ cells pooled with CCR7-negative TemRA cells. These receptors were collected from a woman in her thirties in good health.

In this sample, this clone turned up a few times. The chain links TRBV6-4 to TRBJ1-2, with D possibly matching TRBD1 (5 bases). The CDR3 has 13 amino acids. Germline values: CDR1 MRHNA, CDR2 SNTAGT. Trimming pared 8 bases from V and 8 bases from J, leaving 18 bases between. CDR3 nucleotides: TGTGCCAGCCAGGCCCGGGGCTTACACGGCTACACCTTC. This translates into CASQARGLHGYTF.

Concerning this clone: The sample contains more than one DNA sequence encoding this CDR3. This rearrangement joins TRBV27 to TRBJ2-1, with TRBD2 identical over 15 bases. Germline lookup yields CDR1 MNHEY and CDR2 SMNVEV (reference sequence). V trimming: 6 bases; J trimming: 7 bases; junction bases outside the gene matches: 4. This CDR3 spans 15 amino acids. The CDR3: CASSLGTSGRNEQFF. CDR3 nucleotide sequence: TGTGCCAGCAGCCTCGGGACTAGCGGGAGGAATGAGCAGTTCTTC.